One sample yielded the 8 T cell receptor beta chains listed below, sequenced in a study of blood T cell repertoires in COVID-19. Data came from immunoSEQ multiplex PCR; TCRdb stores just in-frame clones and leaves some out. The sample contains over 15,000 clones, 85% to 90% of which appear only once. Sequencing input: peripheral blood. The receptors were gathered from a human donor in a cohort sampled during active COVID-19.

The chain carries TRBV3-1 (or the pseudogene TRBV3-2) and TRBJ1-1; 7 bases fit TRBD1. V lost 4 bases and J lost 3; bases outside the gene matches: 5. Germline values: CDR1 LGHDT, CDR2 YNNKEL (reference sequence). CDR3 length: 14 residues. The DNA for the CDR3 is TGTGCCAGCAGCCTTGGACAGGCGGACACTGAAGCTTTCTTT. It codes for CASSLGQADTEAFF.

The rearrangement joins TRBV7-9 to TRBJ1-1; 9 nucleotides match TRBD1. This CDR3 has 14 residues. Germline-derived CDR1 and CDR2 are SEHNR and FQNEAQ (reference sequence). After removal of 5 bases from V and 4 bases from J, the junction contained 5 bases not matched to a gene. CDR3 loop: CASSVGTGSTEAFF. The CDR3 DNA reads as TGTGCCAGCAGCGTCGGGACAGGGAGCACTGAAGCTTTCTTT.

The V and J genes are TRBV11-2 and TRBJ2-2, with TRBD2 matching over 8 bases. Trimming cost V 6 bases and J 4 bases; bases outside gene matches: 7. CDR1 and CDR2 (germline): SGHAT, FQNNGV. The CDR3 contains 15 residues. CDR3 amino acids: CASRYSGSRTGELFF. DNA for the CDR3: TGTGCCAGCAGATACAGCGGGAGCCGCACCGGGGAGCTGTTTTTT.

This clone appeared a few times. CDR3 coding DNA: TGTGCCGGGACAGGGGCCCGATACATGAACACTGAAGCTTTCTTT. It specifies CAGTGARYMNTEAFF. The V and J genes are TRBV7-9 and TRBJ1-1; TRBD1 agrees at 10 bases. This CDR3 contains 15 residues. Losses at the gene ends were 11 bases for V and 0 bases for J; bases not matched to a gene: 9. Germline V gene data show CDR1 as SEHNR and CDR2 as FQNEAQ (reference sequence).

The V call is TRBV18, the J call TRBJ1-1; 7 positions agree with TRBD1. Germline trimming cut 5 bases from V and 1 base from J; bases unmatched to any gene: 7. The CDR3 length is 15 residues. Germline V gene sequence: CDR1 KGHSH, CDR2 LQKENI. DNA of the CDR3: TGTGCCAGCTCAAGCGGGGGACAGTCGAACACTGAAGCTTTCTTT. It specifies CASSSGGQSNTEAFF.

The chain employs TRBV18 and TRBJ2-7; 8 positions match TRBD2. The V segment lost 2 bases and the J segment 9 bases; nucleotides outside the gene matches: 12. Looked up from germline, CDR1 is KGHSH and CDR2 is LQKENI. This CDR3 is built from 15 residues. The CDR3 DNA is TGTGCCAGCTCACCAATGTCGGGGGGGCATTCGGGGCAGTACTTC. This codes for CASSPMSGGHSGQYF.

V and J are TRBV7-9 and TRBJ2-1; D is possibly TRBD1 (5 bases). Germline loops: CDR1 SEHNR, CDR2 FQNEAQ (reference sequence). The CDR3 runs 15 residues. V was shortened by 1 base and J by 7 bases, with 14 bases between the two germline ends. CDR3 sequence: CASSLVATPGNEQFF. The CDR3 DNA reads as TGTGCCAGCAGCTTAGTAGCAACCCCAGGGAATGAGCAGTTCTTC.

The chain carries TRBV6-5 and TRBJ2-7; 7 nucleotides align to TRBD1. Trimming removed 7 bases from V and 5 bases from J; junction bases left unmatched: 11. Germline values: CDR1 MNHEY, CDR2 SVGAGI. The CDR3 runs 14 residues. CDR3 loop: CASKGAGVTHEQYF. CDR3 nucleotide sequence: TGTGCCAGCAAGGGGGCAGGGGTAACCCACGAGCAGTACTTC.